The 27 T cell receptor beta chains below all came from one sample that was sequenced in a study of identifying expanded T cells in peripheral blood. Libraries were prepared by immunoSEQ multiplex PCR; TCRdb keeps only in-frame clonotypes and omits some of them. The sample lists 95,000 or so clones, approximately 83% occurring once. Material for sequencing was blood. The source of these receptors is a person aged 18 to 70 in good health.

The V and J genes are TRBV7-8 and TRBJ1-1; maybe TRBD1 (6 bases). V was pared by 2 bases and J by 5 bases, with 9 bases between. CDR3 length: 13 residues. Germline V gene sequence: CDR1 SGHVS, CDR2 FQNEAQ. CDR3 DNA sequence: TGTGCCAGCAGCTTAAAGGGGGGGACTGAAGCTTTCTTT. Translating gives CASSLKGGTEAFF.

This chain joins TRBV5-6 and TRBJ1-2; 9 nucleotides agree with TRBD1. The junction had 16 bases not matched to a gene; V was cut back by 2 bases and J by 8 bases. Germline CDR1 reads SGHDT; CDR2 reads YYEEEE. This CDR3 is built from 17 residues. DNA of the CDR3: TGTGCCAGCAGCTTACAGGGGGCTGGGGTCTTGGAATCGGGCTACACCTTC. Translation gives CASSLQGAGVLESGYTF.

This clone appeared a few times. This chain uses TRBV29-1 with TRBJ2-3; D gene ambiguous. Germline V gene data show CDR1 as SQVTM and CDR2 as ANQGSEA. The V and J ends lost 4 bases and 4 bases respectively, with 6 bases between them. CDR3 length: 11 residues. The CDR3 reads CSVGVADTQYF. For the CDR3, the DNA is TGCAGCGTTGGGGTCGCAGATACGCAGTATTTT.

The chain combines TRBV1 with TRBJ1-1; TRBD1, the table's D call, lacks a check against the DNA. TRBV1 is labeled a pseudogene. This CDR3 is built from 17 residues. As DNA, the CDR3 is TGCACCAGCAGCCAAGATCCACCGGACAGGGACAACACTGAAGCTTTCTTT. Encoded protein: CTSSQDPPDRDNTEAFF.

V gene TRBV9 combines with J gene TRBJ2-1, with TRBD1 identical over 9 bases. V was clipped by 2 bases and J by 2 bases; unmatched bases: 2. CDR3 length: 15 residues. CDR1 is SGDLS, CDR2 YYNGEE, per germline. The CDR3 is CASSVRDRAYNEQFF. The CDR3 DNA sequence: TGTGCCAGCAGCGTCCGGGACAGGGCCTACAATGAGCAGTTCTTC.

This chain uses TRBV19 with TRBJ1-6; unclear D gene. The CDR3 sequence is 14 residues long. Trimming pared 3 bases from V and 7 bases from J, leaving 10 bases between. The germline CDR1 and CDR2 sequences are LNHDA and SQIVND (reference sequence). The CDR3 is CASSIGRLNSPLHF. DNA of the CDR3: TGTGCCAGTAGTATTGGCAGGTTAAATTCACCCCTCCACTTT.

The V call is TRBV18, the J call TRBJ1-1, with D uncertain. The germline CDR1 and CDR2 sequences are KGHSH and LQKENI. Trimming removed 3 bases from V and 4 bases from J, with 12 bases in between. The CDR3 totals 14 residues. The CDR3 coding sequence is TGTGCCAGCTCACCTCGGCACCTACCCACTGAAGCTTTCTTT. Protein: CASSPRHLPTEAFF.

V usage is TRBV11-2 and J usage is TRBJ2-3, with 8 bases identical to TRBD2. The CDR3 totals 15 residues. Per germline, CDR1 SGHAT and CDR2 FQNNGV. The V and J ends lost 5 bases and 0 bases, in that order; junction bases with no gene match: 4. CDR3 sequence (DNA): TGTGCCAGCAGCCTAGGACTAGCTAGCACAGATACGCAGTATTTT. Its translation: CASSLGLASTDTQYF.

This clone was recorded once. The genes are TRBV10-2 and TRBJ2-7; perhaps TRBD1 as D (5 bases). Germline V gives CDR1 WSHSY, CDR2 SAAADI. Trimming cost V 6 bases and J 4 bases, with 13 bases left between them. The CDR3 has 13 residues. The CDR3 region has the DNA TGCGCCAGCAGAGACAGAGCCTTATACGAGCAGTACTTC. Protein sequence: CASRDRALYEQYF.

CDR3 sequence: CASSEAPGQGQYGYTF. The CDR3 DNA is TGTGCCAGCAGTGAGGCCCCGGGACAGGGACAATATGGCTACACCTTC. The V and J genes are TRBV25-1 and TRBJ1-2; 9 bases map to TRBD1. V was clipped by 3 bases and J by 5 bases; unmatched bases: 10. This CDR3 has 16 residues. Looked up from germline, CDR1 is MGHDK and CDR2 is SYGVNS.

The V call is TRBV11-2, the J call TRBJ2-1; tentatively, D is TRBD1 (6 bases). The CDR3 has 13 amino acids. The germline gives CDR1 SGHAT, CDR2 FQNNGV. Trimming left V 5 bases short and J 7 bases short, with 12 bases between. The CDR3 bases are TGTGCCAGCAGCAAACCGGGACAAAATGAGCAGTTCTTC. Its protein is CASSKPGQNEQFF.

The chain employs TRBV18 and TRBJ2-3; unclear D gene. Trimming cost V 2 bases and J 2 bases, with 11 bases left between them. Per germline, CDR1 KGHSH and CDR2 LQKENI. The CDR3 runs to 15 residues. CDR3 in amino acids: CASSPILADTDTQYF. The DNA for the CDR3 is TGTGCCAGCTCACCAATACTCGCCGACACAGATACGCAGTATTTT.

V usage is TRBV30 and J usage is TRBJ2-2; 8 bases align to TRBD1. The CDR3 is 15 residues long. V shed 1 base and J 5 bases; nucleotides not matched to a gene: 6. CDR1 is GTSNPN, CDR2 SVGIG, per germline (reference sequence). CDR3 DNA sequence: TGTGCCTGGAGTGGAGGACAGGGTCGGACCGGGGAGCTGTTTTTT. As protein: CAWSGGQGRTGELFF.

The chain links TRBV10-3 to TRBJ1-2; TRBD1 matches at 7 bases. There are 14 residues in the CDR3. Trimming cost V 3 bases and J 4 bases; bases outside gene matches: 5. CDR1 ENHRY and CDR2 SYGVKD come from the germline V gene. CDR3: CAISDWDSLYGYTF. In nucleotides, the CDR3 is TGTGCCATCAGTGACTGGGACAGCCTCTATGGCTACACCTTC.

The rearrangement uses TRBV7-9 and TRBJ1-2; 7 nucleotides align to TRBD1. V lost 1 base and J lost 5; bases outside the gene matches: 7. The V gene's germline CDR1 is SEHNR and CDR2 FQNEAQ (reference sequence). The CDR3 spans 15 residues. Written as DNA, the CDR3 is TGTGCCAGCAGCTTAGGCCGGGACAGACCTTATGGCTACACCTTC. Translation: CASSLGRDRPYGYTF.

In its sample, this clone was seen once. V usage is TRBV21-1 and J usage is TRBJ2-5; the D call of TRBD2 is as the table states it, not checked on the DNA. TRBV21-1 is marked as a pseudogene. The CDR3 is made up of 13 amino acids. CDR3 amino acids: CASSKGTEETQYF. DNA of the CDR3: TGTGCCAGCAGCAAAGGAACTGAAGAGACCCAGTACTTC.

The chain has TRBV18 and TRBJ1-3; D perhaps matches TRBD1 (5 bases). The CDR3 has 17 amino acids. V lost 2 bases, J lost 2 bases, and 16 bases lay in between. CDR1 and CDR2 from the germline V gene are KGHSH and LQKENI. CDR3 in DNA: TGTGCCAGCTCACCAGTATCGGGGGATTCTGCTGGAAACACCATATATTTT. Its translation: CASSPVSGDSAGNTIYF.

The chain carries TRBV29-1 and TRBJ2-4; D not resolved. The CDR3 length is 12 residues. Trimming pared 6 bases from V and 1 base from J, leaving 7 bases between. Per the germline V gene, CDR1 is SQVTM and CDR2 is ANQGSEA. The CDR3 is CSVSVAKNIQYF. CDR3 in DNA: TGCAGCGTATCGGTCGCCAAAAACATTCAGTACTTC.

The chain employs TRBV5-8 and TRBJ2-2, with TRBD1 identical over 10 bases. This CDR3 has 17 amino acids. Germline values: CDR1 SGHTS, CDR2 YDEGEE. The V and J ends lost 0 bases and 5 bases, in that order; junction bases with no gene match: 7. Here the CDR3 reads CASSLGQGAPRTGELFF. Here the CDR3 DNA reads TGTGCCAGCAGCTTGGGACAGGGGGCACCTCGTACCGGGGAGCTGTTTTTT.

The rearrangement links TRBV7-9 to TRBJ1-3; 9 positions match TRBD1. The CDR3 runs 14 residues. Germline assignment: CDR1 SEHNR and CDR2 FQNEAQ (reference sequence). The junction had 4 bases not matched to a gene; V was cut back by 6 bases and J by 4 bases. CDR3 in DNA: TGTGCCAGCAGACAGGGGGCAGGGGGAAACACCATATATTTT. Translating it yields CASRQGAGGNTIYF.

The rearrangement links TRBV4-3 to TRBJ2-3; 8 nucleotides agree with TRBD1. This CDR3 comprises 15 residues. V was pared by 3 bases and J by 4 bases, with 6 bases of the junction left unmatched. CDR1 is LGHNA and CDR2 is YSLEER in the germline V gene. CDR3 loop: CASSQSTGESDTQYF. CDR3 DNA sequence: TGCGCCAGCAGCCAGTCGACAGGGGAGTCAGATACGCAGTATTTT.

CDR3 in amino acids: CASSLNSRANYGYTF. The CDR3 bases are TGCGCCAGCAGCTTGAACAGCAGGGCTAACTATGGCTACACCTTC. V is TRBV5-1 and J is TRBJ1-2; TRBD1 is a possible D gene (5 bases). CDR3 length: 15 residues. Germline CDR1 and CDR2: SGHRS and YFSETQ. V shed 1 base and J shed 0 bases, with 10 bases lying between them.

This clone has more than one count but fewer than ten. This chain uses TRBV29-1 with TRBJ1-1; 8 positions match TRBD1. The CDR3 extends over 13 amino acids. Germline CDR1 is SQVTM and CDR2 is ANQGSEA. With 7 bases clipped from V and 5 bases from J, the junction kept 9 bases outside the gene matches. The DNA of the CDR3 is TGCAGCGCCTTGGCAGGGGGCTGGACTGAAGCTTTCTTT. Translated: CSALAGGWTEAFF.

J is TRBJ1-1 and V is TRBV4-3, with 12 bases matching TRBD1. The V segment lost 1 base and the J segment 0 bases; nucleotides outside the gene matches: 18. This CDR3 is 22 amino acids long. Germline values: CDR1 LGHNA, CDR2 YSLEER. The DNA for the CDR3 is TGCGCCAGCAGCCAAGCGATCTGGGACAGGGGGCAATGGGGCCACATGAACACTGAAGCTTTCTTT. Translation: CASSQAIWDRGQWGHMNTEAFF.

The gene calls are TRBV7-8 and TRBJ1-4, with D tentatively TRBD1 (6 bases). The CDR3 runs to 15 residues. Per germline, CDR1 SGHVS and CDR2 FQNEAQ. V lost 6 bases and J lost 4, with 15 bases in between. The CDR3 is CASSPTGWINEKLFF. CDR3 sequence (DNA): TGTGCCAGCAGTCCGACAGGTTGGATTAATGAAAAACTGTTTTTT.

This chain joins TRBV6-5 and TRBJ1-2, with D possibly being TRBD1 (6 bases). The germline V gene encodes CDR1 MNHEY and CDR2 SVGAGI. Trimming cost V 0 bases and J 5 bases, with 16 bases left between them. There are 16 residues in the CDR3. CDR3 bases: TGTGCCAGCAGTTACTCGTTGGGAGGGGGGAATTATGGCTACACCTTC. This translates into CASSYSLGGGNYGYTF.

V and J are TRBV30 and TRBJ1-5; D may be TRBD1 (5 bases). V was cut by 2 bases and J by 6 bases, with 17 bases left in between. The CDR3 covers 15 residues. Germline V gene sequence: CDR1 GTSNPN, CDR2 SVGIG (reference sequence). This CDR3 reads CAWSRSSGASQPQHF. The CDR3 nucleotides are TGTGCCTGGAGTCGGTCGTCCGGGGCGAGTCAGCCCCAGCATTTT. Filled out from reference TRBV30 and TRBJ1-5, the complete variable domain reads SQTIHQWPATLVQPVGSPLSLECTVEGTSNPNLYWYRQAAGRGLQLLFYSVGIGQISSEVPQNLSASRPQDRQFILSSKKLLLSDSGFYLCAWSRSSGASQPQHFGDGTRLSIL.